These 14 T cell receptor beta chains originate from one sample sequenced in a study of shared T cell receptors in the human thymus. The repertoire was sequenced with immunoSEQ multiplex PCR; TCRdb's copy has only in-frame clones and lacks some. The sample contains hundreds of thousands of clones, about 90% of which appear only once. Another study also made use of these data, one on human thymus T cells.

Material for sequencing was thymocytes. The receptors shown here come from a boy under two years old with a congenital heart defect.

V is TRBV18 and J is TRBJ2-7; tentative D call: TRBD2 (6 bases). Germline CDR1 reads KGHSH; CDR2 reads LQKENI. The CDR3 runs to 15 residues. The V and J ends lost 5 bases and 2 bases respectively, with 16 bases between them. The CDR3 DNA reads as TGTGCCAGCTCATCCTCGGCGGGATTGGCCTACGAGCAGTACTTC. Residues: CASSSSAGLAYEQYF. Full variable domain (rest looked up from reference TRBV18 and TRBJ2-7): NAGVMQNPRHLVRRRGQEARLRCSPMKGHSHVYWYRQLPEEGLKFMVYLQKENIIDESGMPKERFSAEFPKEGPSILRIQQVVRGDSAAYFCASSSSAGLAYEQYFGPGTRLTVT.

This clone has just one count. The rearrangement links TRBV19 to TRBJ2-1, with 10 bases lining up with TRBD2. The CDR3 contains 19 residues. Germline CDR1 LNHDA, CDR2 SQIVND (reference sequence). V gave up 0 bases and J gave up 7 bases; unmatched junction bases: 15. Here the CDR3 reads CASSIDGGEASGSRNEQFF. CDR3 DNA sequence: TGTGCCAGTAGTATAGATGGAGGGGAGGCTAGCGGGAGTAGGAATGAGCAGTTCTTC.

This chain links TRBV20-1 with TRBJ2-7; tentatively, D is TRBD2 (6 bases). CDR3 length: 8 amino acids. Germline V gives CDR1 DFQATT, CDR2 SNEGSKA (reference sequence). For the CDR3, the DNA is TGCAGTGCCAAAAATGGACTAGTC. Translating it yields CSAKNGLV.

The rearrangement links TRBV27 to TRBJ1-6; tentatively, D is TRBD1 (6 bases). V dropped 3 bases and J dropped 8 bases, with 14 bases sitting between them. Germline lookup yields CDR1 MNHEY and CDR2 SMNVEV (reference sequence). CDR3 size: 15 residues. The CDR3: CASSFNRAFHSPLHF. CDR3 nucleotides: TGTGCCAGCAGTTTTAACAGGGCCTTCCATTCACCCCTCCACTTT.

This chain joins TRBV4-2 and TRBJ1-3; D is undetermined. CDR1 and CDR2 (germline): LGHNA, YNFKEQ. The CDR3 loop spans 21 amino acids. Deletions cut 4 bases from V and 0 bases from J, with 28 bases between. In nucleotides, the CDR3 is TGTGCCAGCAGCCTCTCTCTGGGCAGTCGAGAAAGAGCACTCTCTGGAAACACCATATATTTT. It is translated as CASSLSLGSRERALSGNTIYF.

The genes are TRBV19 and TRBJ1-1; 7 bases map to TRBD1. Germline V CDR1 and CDR2: LNHDA, SQIVND (reference sequence). Germline trimming cut 5 bases from V and 3 bases from J; bases unmatched to any gene: 6. There are 14 residues in the CDR3. The CDR3 DNA sequence: TGTGCCAGTAGTCCACAGGGGACGGACACTGAAGCTTTCTTT. It specifies CASSPQGTDTEAFF.

The CDR3 DNA reads as TGTGCCAGTAGTGGGTCAGGGGCAACCTATAATTCACCCCTCCACTTT. Translated, it gives CASSGSGATYNSPLHF. The J gene is TRBJ1-6, the V gene TRBV19; maybe TRBD1 (6 bases). The CDR3 consists of 16 residues. Trimming shortened V by 5 bases and J by 2 bases, and 13 bases separated the two germline ends. CDR1 and CDR2 (germline): LNHDA, SQIVND (reference sequence).

This rearrangement joins TRBV4-3 to TRBJ1-1; tentatively, D is TRBD1 (6 bases). V was cut by 4 bases and J by 3 bases, with 15 bases left in between. The CDR3 is 15 amino acids. Germline assignment: CDR1 LGHNA and CDR2 YSLEER. CDR3 region: CASSRLQGRDTEAFF. CDR3 sequence (DNA): TGCGCCAGCAGCCGTCTACAGGGTAGGGACACTGAAGCTTTCTTT.

This chain joins TRBV4-3 and TRBJ2-2, with 10 bases fitting TRBD2. This CDR3 has 20 amino acids. V gave up 0 bases and J gave up 6 bases; unmatched junction bases: 16. The germline gives CDR1 LGHNA, CDR2 YSLEER. The CDR3: CASSQDLSRWSGRAPGELFF. In DNA form, the CDR3 reads TGCGCCAGCAGCCAAGATCTATCCCGATGGAGCGGGAGGGCTCCCGGGGAGCTGTTTTTT.

The genes are TRBV6-6 and TRBJ1-4; D call uncertain. CDR3 length: 15 residues. V dropped 6 bases and J dropped 5 bases, with 16 bases sitting between them. Germline lookup yields CDR1 MNHNY and CDR2 SVGAGI (reference sequence). CDR3 amino acids: CASSQKRPGNEKLFF. The CDR3, as DNA: TGTGCCAGCAGCCAAAAGAGGCCGGGGAATGAAAAACTGTTTTTT.

V is TRBV5-1 and J is TRBJ2-1, with D tentatively TRBD2 (6 bases). Germline V gene lookup returns CDR1 SGHRS and CDR2 YFSETQ. The CDR3 has 15 residues. With 5 bases removed from V and 0 bases from J, the gap between germline ends came to 12 bases. CDR3 nucleotide sequence: TGCGCCAGCAGTCTGGGGGGAGACTCCTACAATGAGCAGTTCTTC. Translating gives CASSLGGDSYNEQFF.

The rearrangement joins TRBV28 to TRBJ1-3; D remains ambiguous. The CDR3 loop spans 17 amino acids. V lost 6 bases and J 3 bases, leaving 21 bases between the germline ends. CDR1 and CDR2 from the germline V gene are MDHEN and SYDVKM. CDR3 amino acids: CASRDHPAGTYGNTIYF. CDR3 in DNA: TGTGCCAGCAGGGACCACCCAGCGGGAACTTATGGAAACACCATATATTTT.

The J gene is TRBJ1-4, the V gene TRBV6-5; D is unresolved. The CDR3 is made up of 13 amino acids. Germline CDR1 reads MNHEY; CDR2 reads SVGAGI. The V gene lost 0 bases and the J gene lost 13 bases, with 12 bases spanning the gap. This chain's CDR3 is CASSYSSKEALFF. The CDR3 DNA reads as TGTGCCAGCAGTTACTCGAGTAAAGAGGCACTGTTTTTT.

This chain connects TRBV2 to TRBJ2-7, with a weak D call TRBD2 (5 bases). The CDR3 is made up of 12 amino acids. V gave up 7 bases and J gave up 6 bases, with 13 bases separating them. Per germline, CDR1 SNHLY and CDR2 FYNNEI. CDR3 protein: CASKPSGGEQYF. The DNA for the CDR3 is TGTGCCAGCAAGCCGTCAGGAGGCGAGCAGTACTTC.